Listed below are T cell receptor beta chains from one sample, sequenced in a study of beta chain features in type 1 diabetes. The method was immunoSEQ multiplex PCR; TCRdb's version includes in-frame clones alone and lacks a portion of them. The table has around 160,000 clones, 6.5% to 10% seen once; the top ten hold 0.45% to 0.55%. The source material was central memory CD4+ T cells from blood. These receptors were taken from a woman aged 18-29 years with type 1 diabetes. Both conserved end residues are part of each CDR3. D genes are given only for firm matches. Clone size is not always given. Where it is, it says once, few, many or a class for expanded clones.

abundance	d_gene	len	v_gene	j_gene	CDR3aa	CDR3nt
-	TRBD2	15	TRBV4-3	TRBJ2-1	CASSQVAGGRNEQFF	TGCGCCAGCAGCCAAGTTGCGGGGGGCAGAAATGAGCAGTTCTTC
-	TRBD2	14	TRBV10-3	TRBJ2-5	CAIRAAGGGETQYF	TGTGCCATCAGGGCAGCGGGAGGAGGAGAGACCCAGTACTTC
-	TRBD2	16	TRBV27	TRBJ2-7	CASRRALSGRAYEQYF	TGTGCCAGCAGAAGAGCCCTTAGCGGGAGGGCCTACGAGCAGTACTTC
-	-	14	TRBV6-5	TRBJ2-3	CASSYSQGTDTQYF	TGTGCCAGCAGTTACTCCCAGGGTACAGATACGCAGTATTTT
-	-	15	TRBV15	TRBJ2-2	CATSRPTGVTGELFF	TGTGCCACCAGCAGACCTACCGGAGTCACCGGGGAGCTGTTTTTT
-	TRBD1	13	TRBV29-1	TRBJ1-1	CSSQGTARVGAFF	TGCAGCTCTCAGGGGACAGCTCGGGTTGGGGCTTTCTTT
-	TRBD1	15	TRBV5-1	TRBJ2-7	CASSLDPGQLYEQYF	TGCGCCAGCAGCTTGGACCCGGGACAGCTATACGAGCAGTACTTC
few	-	14	TRBV30	TRBJ2-7	CAWRGQAPTYEQYF	TGTGCCTGGAGGGGTCAAGCGCCTACCTACGAGCAGTACTTC
-	-	16	TRBV4-3	TRBJ1-6	CASSQDQGSYNSPLHF	TGCGCCAGCAGCCAAGATCAGGGTTCCTATAATTCACCCCTCCACTTT
few	-	13	TRBV7-9	TRBJ1-2	CASSLDREYGYTF	TGTGCCAGCAGCTTAGACAGGGAGTATGGCTACACCTTC